What follows are 14 T cell receptor beta chains derived from one specimen sequenced in a study of T cells in localized non-small cell lung cancer. Profiled with immunoSEQ multiplex PCR; TCRdb holds only in-frame clones, not every one. The sample records some 30,000 clones, around 80% being singletons. The sample here was peripheral blood, taken before any cancer treatment. These TCRs come from a male donor older than 55 with stage II squamous cell lung carcinoma.

The chain combines TRBV7-9 with TRBJ1-1, with D unclear. Germline CDR1 reads SEHNR; CDR2 reads FQNEAQ (reference sequence). The CDR3 covers 12 residues. V lost 5 bases to trimming and J lost 4 bases, with 8 bases between them. This CDR3 reads CASSPLGTEAFF. CDR3 bases: TGTGCCAGCAGCCCTTTGGGCACTGAAGCTTTCTTT. The full variable domain, its missing parts supplied by reference TRBV7-9 and TRBJ1-1, is DTGVSQNPRHKITKRGQNVTFRCDPISEHNRLYWYRQTLGQGPEFLTYFQNEAQLEKSRLLSDRFSAERPKGSFSTLEIQRTEQGDSAMYLCASSPLGTEAFFGQGTRLTVV.

The V gene is TRBV19, the J gene TRBJ1-1; D gene ambiguous. There are 15 residues in the CDR3. Germline V gene lookup returns CDR1 LNHDA and CDR2 SQIVND (reference sequence). The V end lost 8 bases, the J end lost 1 base, and 17 bases lay between the germline ends. CDR3 region: CASSEIRAGNTEAFF. CDR3 nucleotide sequence: TGTGCCAGTTCCGAAATCCGGGCAGGGAACACTGAAGCTTTCTTT.

In its sample, this clone was seen once. The chain couples TRBV4-1 to TRBJ1-5, with D possibly TRBD1 on 5 matching bases. Germline V gives CDR1 MGHRA, CDR2 YSYEKL. V was clipped by 4 bases and J by 5 bases, with 21 bases between them. The CDR3 spans 17 residues. CDR3 bases: TGCGCCAGCAGCCCTAATTCGGGAGGGGTCTTCCATCAGCCCCAGCATTTT. This sequence encodes CASSPNSGGVFHQPQHF.

The chain combines TRBV6-1 with TRBJ1-1; D is possibly TRBD1 (5 bases). Trimming cost V 3 bases and J 1 base, with 12 bases left between them. The CDR3 sequence is 15 residues long. Germline V gene sequence: CDR1 MNHNS, CDR2 SASEGT. CDR3 in DNA: TGTGCCAGCAGTGATCGGGGGACGGGGAACACTGAAGCTTTCTTT. It specifies CASSDRGTGNTEAFF.

The gene calls are TRBV5-1 and TRBJ1-3; D perhaps matches TRBD1 (6 bases). V was clipped by 4 bases and J by 6 bases, with 14 bases between them. Germline V lookup: CDR1 SGHRS, CDR2 YFSETQ. The CDR3 is 14 amino acids. The CDR3 protein is CASSPVGAQNTIYF. Here the CDR3 DNA reads TGCGCCAGCAGCCCAGTGGGGGCCCAAAACACCATATATTTT.

The chain carries TRBV6-5 and TRBJ2-1; a weak D match, TRBD2 (6 bases). The V and J ends lost 6 bases and 4 bases respectively, with 13 bases between them. CDR3 length equals 14 residues. Germline V gene sequence: CDR1 MNHEY, CDR2 SVGAGI. The CDR3 loop is CASRSRDLYNEQFF. The CDR3, as DNA: TGTGCCAGCAGGTCCCGGGACTTGTACAATGAGCAGTTCTTC.

Many counts were recorded for this clone. The J gene is TRBJ2-7, the V gene TRBV9, with 12 bases fitting TRBD2. This CDR3 spans 17 amino acids. Germline CDR1 and CDR2: SGDLS and YYNGEE. V was pared by 3 bases and J by 8 bases, with 15 bases of the junction left unmatched. CDR3 protein: CASSASKLAGGATKQYF. CDR3 sequence (DNA): TGTGCCAGCAGCGCCTCTAAACTAGCGGGGGGAGCTACGAAGCAGTACTTC.

J is TRBJ1-4 and V is TRBV7-2, with D perhaps TRBD1 (5 bases). CDR3 length: 15 amino acids. In germline, CDR1 is SGHTA, CDR2 FQGNSA. The V and J ends lost 6 bases and 6 bases respectively, with 17 bases between them. This CDR3 is CASRAEGQNHEKLFF. The DNA for the CDR3 is TGTGCCAGCAGGGCGGAGGGGCAGAACCATGAAAAACTGTTTTTT.

The chain couples TRBV20-1 to TRBJ1-6; unclear D gene. This CDR3 is built from 11 residues. Germline V CDR1 and CDR2: DFQATT, SNEGSKA (reference sequence). The ends were cut back, 6 bases at V and 14 bases at J, with 14 bases in the middle. The CDR3 nucleotides read TGCAGTGCCTGGACCTTTAGTGCCCTCCACTTT. Amino acids: CSAWTFSALHF.

The chain recombines TRBV5-4 with TRBJ1-1; D gene ambiguous. The CDR3 is made up of 16 amino acids. V was cut by 1 base and J by 5 bases, with 18 bases left in between. Germline-derived CDR1 and CDR2 are SGHNT and YYREEE (reference sequence). The CDR3 DNA follows: TGTGCCAGCAGCTTGCAAGGGAAGGCCCAGAGGACTGAAGCTTTCTTT. Residues: CASSLQGKAQRTEAFF.

This clone was recorded a few times. The junction and the germline gene differ at one end; a read error may be behind it. Distinct nucleotide sequences in the sample also encode this CDR3. The CDR3 region has the DNA TGCGCCAGCACCCAGGGGAGCAATCAGCCCCAGCATTTT. Translation gives CASTQGSNQPQHF. This chain joins TRBV6-1 and TRBJ1-5, with D possibly TRBD1 on 6 matching bases. The CDR3 is 13 amino acids. The V gene's germline CDR1 is MNHNS and CDR2 SASEGT.

The chain couples TRBV6-1 to TRBJ2-1; D is perhaps TRBD1 (6 bases). The CDR3 totals 15 residues. Germline CDR1 and CDR2: MNHNS and SASEGT. V was shortened by 7 bases and J by 2 bases, with 15 bases between the two germline ends. The CDR3 sequence: CASTEGGPAYNEQFF. CDR3 sequence (DNA): TGTGCCAGCACCGAAGGGGGACCAGCCTACAATGAGCAGTTCTTC.

The J gene is TRBJ1-4, the V gene TRBV29-1, with a possible D match to TRBD1 (5 bases). Germline-derived CDR1 and CDR2 are SQVTM and ANQGSEA. CDR3 size: 15 residues. The V end lost 0 bases, the J end lost 0 bases, and 8 bases lay between the germline ends. The CDR3 DNA reads as TGCAGCGTTGAAGAACGGACACCAACTAATGAAAAACTGTTTTTT. It yields the protein CSVEERTPTNEKLFF.

A few counts support this clone. CDR3 amino acids: CASSSGQYYTEAFF. DNA of the CDR3: TGTGCCAGTAGTAGCGGACAGTATTACACTGAAGCTTTCTTT. The chain recombines TRBV19 with TRBJ1-1; D perhaps matches TRBD1 (6 bases). CDR3 length: 14 residues. Per germline, CDR1 LNHDA and CDR2 SQIVND (reference sequence). V was trimmed by 4 bases and J by 3 bases, leaving 12 bases between them. Combining the CDR3 with reference TRBV19 and TRBJ1-1 gives the whole variable domain DGGITQSPKYLFRKEGQNVTLSCEQNLNHDAMYWYRQDPGQGLRLIYYSQIVNDFQKGDIAEGYSVSREKKESFPLTVTSAQKNPTAFYLCASSSGQYYTEAFFGQGTRLTVV.